This T cell receptor beta chain derives from a study of CD8+ T cells in alopecia areata. In the study overall: Those patients who were treated received oral tofacitinib, which was given at 5 to 10 mg twice daily for moderate-to-severe alopecia areata. Study-level findings and limits: Tofacitinib delivered significant drops in scalp clonality and in expanded CD8+ clones among the top 100. Many expanded lesional clones stayed in scalp and blood while on tofacitinib. Lesional scalp exceeded normal scalp in clonality, especially in alopecia totalis/universalis.

Stated treatment: oral pan-JAK inhibitor, 5-10 mg twice daily. Details on this clone: As yet, its antigen is unknown.

Reverse transcribed after extraction, RNA yielded cDNA as the sequencing template. Some clones are missing from TCRdb's copy, which holds only in-frame ones; the method was immunoSEQ multiplex PCR. The sample shows around 120,000 clones, over 55% of them seen only once. Germline V CDR1 and CDR2: GTSNPN, SVGIG (reference sequence). After removal of 3 bases from V and 7 bases from J, the junction contained 7 bases not matched to a gene. This CDR3 contains 14 residues. The material was CD4+ T cells sorted from blood, obtained at week 4, from a patient treated with tofacitinib. This TCR came from a human donor with alopecia areata. The chain recombines TRBV30 with TRBJ1-5; the match to TRBD1 covers 9 bases. CDR3 nucleotides: TGTGCCTGGAGCGGACAGGGGATGAACCAGCCCCAGCATTTT. This codes for CAWSGQGMNQPQHF.